This TCR beta chain was documented in a study of T-cell reconstitution after alpha-beta-depleted transplantation in children. The table lists this clonotype with many counts. Preparing the TCRbeta library involved the use of unique molecular identifiers. MiXCR was run by TCRdb on the PCR reads, yielding one entry per CDR3 protein. The top ten hold roughly 4% of the sample, which has approximately 590,000 distinct CDR3 sequences, roughly a tenth seen once. Trimming removed 3 bases from V and 1 base from J, with 9 bases in between. Germline CDR1 reads SQVTM; CDR2 reads ANQGSEA. The CDR3 consists of 13 residues.

The sequence came from a human donor who donated a stem cell graft to a child with acute myeloid leukemia. The chain joins TRBV29-1 to TRBJ1-2, with a tentative D call TRBD1 (5 bases). The sample here was PBMCs from the stem cell graft donor, taken from the stem cell graft. CDR3 in DNA: TGCAGCGTTGACGGGGGAGATAACTATGGCTACACCTTC. Translated: CSVDGGDNYGYTF.